This T cell receptor beta chain was captured in a study of blood T cell repertoires in COVID-19. Study details: The analysed material was cDNA or gDNA that came from T cells, B-cell-depleted T cells, or PBMCs.

In Seattle, patients joined the study during active infection and were tracked longitudinally. In the study's own analysis: Researchers report that nucleated cell counts were estimated from reference gene primer amplification. Only in-frame clones appear in the TCRdb table, and some are missing; sequencing was by immunoSEQ multiplex PCR. V and J calls plus clone size are reproduced from that table; the DNA served to infer D and trimming. The repertoire holds some 80,000 clones, with roughly 81% as singletons. This receptor was taken from a man aged 55 to 70 with COVID-19, enrolled during active disease. The sample was peripheral blood.

In DNA form, the CDR3 reads TGTGCCAGCAGCCAGGACAGGGGGCCAAACACCATATATTTT. Amino acid sequence: CASSQDRGPNTIYF. J is TRBJ1-3 and V is TRBV7-2, with 11 bases aligning to TRBD1. The germline V gene has CDR1 SGHTA and CDR2 FQGNSA. This CDR3 has 14 residues. J was trimmed by 6 bases and V by 5 bases; bases with no gene match: 3. Full variable domain (remainder filled in from reference TRBV7-2 and TRBJ1-3): GAGVSQSPSNKVTEKGKDVELRCDPISGHTALYWYRQSLGQGLEFLIYFQGNSAPDKSGLPSDRFSAERTGGSVSTLTIQRTQQEDSAVYLCASSQDRGPNTIYFGEGSWLTVV.